These 29 T cell receptor beta chains originate from one sample sequenced in a study of blood T cell repertoires in COVID-19. The protocol was immunoSEQ multiplex PCR, while the TCRdb copy is restricted to in-frame clones and leaves out a portion. The sample lists about 43,000 clones; about nine tenths were seen once. Sequenced: peripheral blood. These receptors all stem from a man in his sixties with active COVID-19.

This chain uses TRBV16 with TRBJ1-1; D remains unclear. The CDR3 is 14 amino acids. Trimming removed 6 bases from V and 0 bases from J, with 11 bases in between. The V gene's germline CDR1 is KGHSY and CDR2 FQNENV. CDR3 in amino acids: CASSQPEVNTEAFF. As DNA, the CDR3 is TGTGCCAGCAGTCAGCCGGAGGTGAACACTGAAGCTTTCTTT.

The J gene is TRBJ2-7, the V gene TRBV6-5, with a tentative D call TRBD1 (6 bases). The CDR3 is 15 residues long. Germline CDR1 is MNHEY and CDR2 is SVGAGI. Trimming cost V 6 bases and J 0 bases, with 15 bases left between them. CDR3 protein: CASRGDTESSYEQYF. The CDR3 DNA reads as TGTGCCAGCAGGGGGGACACCGAGAGCTCCTACGAGCAGTACTTC.

The V gene is TRBV5-6, the J gene TRBJ2-2; 8 positions match TRBD1. The CDR3 spans 14 residues. V shed 0 bases, J shed 7 bases, and the junction held 2 bases outside the gene matches. Germline CDR1 and CDR2: SGHDT and YYEEEE. The CDR3 sequence is CASSLDRGFGELFF. DNA of the CDR3: TGTGCCAGCAGCTTGGACAGGGGGTTCGGGGAGCTGTTTTTT.

The rearrangement links TRBV27 to TRBJ2-2; the match to TRBD2 covers 12 bases. This CDR3 contains 16 residues. V shed 5 bases and J 5 bases; nucleotides not matched to a gene: 6. The germline gives CDR1 MNHEY, CDR2 SMNVEV (reference sequence). The CDR3 sequence: CASSRLAGVKTGELFF. Written as DNA, the CDR3 is TGTGCCAGCAGTCGACTAGCGGGAGTGAAAACCGGGGAGCTGTTTTTT.

This clone appeared a few times. V is TRBV28 and J is TRBJ2-7; 13 bases align to TRBD2. Germline loops: CDR1 MDHEN, CDR2 SYDVKM. The CDR3 has 19 amino acids. Losses at the gene ends were 6 bases for V and 1 base for J; bases not matched to a gene: 15. CDR3 amino acids: CASSGHPGLAGKESYEQYF. CDR3 coding DNA: TGTGCCAGCAGCGGGCATCCGGGACTAGCGGGGAAGGAATCCTACGAGCAGTACTTC.

The chain couples TRBV25-1 to TRBJ2-1; D may be TRBD2 (6 bases). Germline-derived CDR1 and CDR2 are MGHDK and SYGVNS. This CDR3 has 10 amino acids. Trimming removed 8 bases from V and 9 bases from J, with 8 bases in between. In DNA form, the CDR3 reads TGTGCCAGCCTGGGGGGTGAGCAGTTCTTC. It specifies CASLGGEQFF.

The chain joins TRBV10-2 to TRBJ2-5; 9 positions agree with TRBD1. CDR3 size: 13 residues. The V segment lost 6 bases and the J segment 3 bases; nucleotides outside the gene matches: 2. CDR1 is WSHSY, CDR2 SAAADI, per germline. The CDR3 coding sequence is TGCGCCAGCAGAAGACAGGGGGAAGAGACCCAGTACTTC. Translated: CASRRQGEETQYF.

The chain uses TRBV18 and TRBJ1-4; TRBD1 matches 8 bases. The CDR3 covers 15 residues. Germline-derived CDR1 and CDR2 are KGHSH and LQKENI. The V gene end was trimmed by 4 bases and the J gene end by 0 bases; junction bases not matched to a gene: 1. This chain's CDR3 is CASSRQGTTNEKLFF. DNA of the CDR3: TGTGCCAGCTCACGACAGGGGACAACTAATGAAAAACTGTTTTTT.

This chain connects TRBV3-1 (or the pseudogene TRBV3-2) to TRBJ1-2; 7 bases match TRBD1. Losses at the gene ends were 1 base for V and 5 bases for J; bases not matched to a gene: 10. Germline-derived CDR1 and CDR2 are LGHDT and YNNKEL (reference sequence). The CDR3 totals 16 residues. CDR3 DNA sequence: TGTGCCAGCAGCCAAGGGGCGGGGGGACAGTCTTATGGCTACACCTTC. Protein sequence: CASSQGAGGQSYGYTF.

The chain links TRBV7-2 to TRBJ2-3; D is perhaps TRBD1 (5 bases). V was clipped by 3 bases and J by 0 bases, with 10 bases between them. CDR3 length: 15 residues. Germline CDR1 and CDR2: SGHTA and FQGNSA. DNA of the CDR3: TGTGCCAGCAGCTTCGGCCAGGGTAGCACAGATACGCAGTATTTT. Translation: CASSFGQGSTDTQYF.

This clone showed up just a few times. The chain carries TRBV4-1 and TRBJ2-7, with a possible D match to TRBD1 (6 bases). The CDR3 length is 16 residues. Per the germline V gene, CDR1 is MGHRA and CDR2 is YSYEKL. Between the trimmed V and J ends, which lost 0 bases and 3 bases, there was a span of 15 bases. The DNA for the CDR3 is TGCGCCAGCAGCCAAGAGGACAGACCAATATTCTACGAGCAGTACTTC. Amino acid sequence: CASSQEDRPIFYEQYF.

The rearrangement joins TRBV5-6 to TRBJ1-2; 10 positions match TRBD1. The CDR3 is 15 residues long. CDR1 and CDR2 from the germline V gene are SGHDT and YYEEEE. Trimming cost V 2 bases and J 2 bases; bases outside gene matches: 3. The CDR3 reads CASSFGTGVNYGYTF. DNA for the CDR3: TGTGCCAGCAGCTTCGGGACAGGGGTAAACTATGGCTACACCTTC. Together with reference TRBV5-6 and TRBJ1-2, the CDR3 gives the full variable domain: DAGVTQSPTHLIKTRGQQVTLRCSPKSGHDTVSWYQQALGQGPQFIFQYYEEEERQRGNFPDRFSGHQFPNYSSELNVNALLLGDSALYLCASSFGTGVNYGYTFGSGTRLTVV.

The chain uses TRBV19 and TRBJ2-3; the D gene is possibly TRBD1 (5 bases). CDR1 is LNHDA, CDR2 SQIVND, per germline (reference sequence). Trimming removed 6 bases from V and 2 bases from J, with 18 bases in between. The length of the CDR3 is 16 residues. The CDR3 DNA sequence: TGTGCCAGTAGACCCGCGGCAGGGAAAACCACAGATACGCAGTATTTT. Amino acid sequence: CASRPAAGKTTDTQYF.

This clone was seen a single time. The chain couples TRBV29-1 to TRBJ2-5; TRBD2 aligns across 10 bases. J lost 3 bases, V lost 5 bases, and 12 bases had no gene match. Per germline, CDR1 SQVTM and CDR2 ANQGSEA. This CDR3 spans 16 amino acids. The CDR3 here is CSVQTSGTRMEETQYF. DNA of the CDR3: TGCAGCGTTCAAACTAGCGGGACGAGGATGGAAGAGACCCAGTACTTC.

The chain couples TRBV5-1 to TRBJ2-1; 12 nucleotides match TRBD2. The junction had 0 bases not matched to a gene; V was cut back by 3 bases and J by 2 bases. CDR1 and CDR2 from the germline V gene are SGHRS and YFSETQ. The CDR3 covers 15 residues. The CDR3 bases are TGCGCCAGCAGCTGGACTAGCGGGACCTACAATGAGCAGTTCTTC. Translating gives CASSWTSGTYNEQFF.

This clone was detected a few times. This chain links TRBV18 with TRBJ1-5; the D gene is possibly TRBD1 (6 bases). The CDR3 has 14 residues. The V gene lost 3 bases and the J gene lost 1 base, with 7 bases spanning the gap. Germline-derived CDR1 and CDR2 are KGHSH and LQKENI. CDR3 region: CASSPGQSNQPQHF. CDR3 DNA sequence: TGTGCCAGCTCACCGGGACAAAGCAATCAGCCCCAGCATTTT.

The chain recombines TRBV5-1 with TRBJ2-3; D gene unclear. Germline V gene data show CDR1 as SGHRS and CDR2 as YFSETQ. The CDR3 consists of 12 residues. V was cut by 4 bases and J by 3 bases, with 6 bases left in between. CDR3 DNA: TGCGCCAGCAGCCGAGGTACAGATACGCAGTATTTT. Its protein is CASSRGTDTQYF.

The chain couples TRBV9 to TRBJ2-3; possibly TRBD1 for D (6 bases). V lost 3 bases, J lost 1 base, and 15 bases lay in between. CDR1 SGDLS and CDR2 YYNGEE come from the germline V gene. The CDR3 spans 16 residues. In DNA form, the CDR3 reads TGTGCCAGCAGCGGTCCCGGGGCAGGGGGCACAGATACGCAGTATTTT. This gives the protein CASSGPGAGGTDTQYF.

The chain couples TRBV6-5 to TRBJ2-3, with D possibly being TRBD1 (6 bases). The CDR3 covers 16 residues. V dropped 0 bases and J dropped 2 bases, with 12 bases sitting between them. CDR1 is MNHEY and CDR2 is SVGAGI in the germline V gene. The CDR3: CASSYSSGAHTDTQYF. In DNA form, the CDR3 reads TGTGCCAGCAGTTACTCGTCAGGGGCCCACACAGATACGCAGTATTTT.

The V gene is TRBV7-3, the J gene TRBJ2-1, with TRBD2 as a possible D gene (6 bases). CDR1 and CDR2 from the germline V gene are SGHTA and FQGTGA. Trimming cost V 4 bases and J 7 bases, with 17 bases left between them. The CDR3 loop spans 15 amino acids. The DNA of the CDR3 is TGTGCCAGCAGCTCCCAGGGCCCCGGAGGGAATGAGCAGTTCTTC. Protein sequence: CASSSQGPGGNEQFF. Full variable domain (rest looked up from reference TRBV7-3 and TRBJ2-1): GAGVSQTPSNKVTEKGKYVELRCDPISGHTALYWYRQSLGQGPEFLIYFQGTGAADDSGLPNDRFFAVRPEGSVSTLKIQRTERGDSAVYLCASSSQGPGGNEQFFGPGTRLTVL.

CDR3 region: CASSTGTGFRYEQYF. CDR3 sequence (DNA): TGTGCCAGCAGCACCGGGACAGGGTTTCGCTACGAGCAGTACTTC. The V gene is TRBV11-2, the J gene TRBJ2-7; TRBD1 agrees at 9 bases. Trimming at V came to 5 bases and at J to 3 bases, leaving 8 bases not matched to a gene. There are 15 residues in the CDR3. The V gene's germline CDR1 is SGHAT and CDR2 FQNNGV.

The rearrangement uses TRBV18 and TRBJ2-3; 9 nucleotides agree with TRBD2. CDR1 and CDR2 from the germline V gene are KGHSH and LQKENI. CDR3 length: 15 amino acids. V shed 4 bases, J shed 6 bases, and the junction held 8 bases outside the gene matches. Here the CDR3 reads CASSRISGSYDTQYF. The CDR3 DNA reads TGTGCCAGCTCACGTATTAGCGGGAGTTATGATACGCAGTATTTT.

The V and J genes are TRBV28 and TRBJ1-3; perhaps TRBD1 as D (6 bases). CDR1 is MDHEN, CDR2 SYDVKM, per germline. This CDR3 has 16 amino acids. V lost 5 bases and J lost 3, with 17 bases in between. The CDR3 nucleotides are TGTGCCAGCAGTCTTCGAACAGGGATCGTTGGAAACACCATATATTTT. Its translation: CASSLRTGIVGNTIYF.

The CDR3 here is CASTPRPAGITDTQYF. The CDR3 DNA reads TGTGCCAGCACCCCTAGGCCGGCGGGAATCACAGATACGCAGTATTTT. The chain joins TRBV6-2 or TRBV6-3 to TRBJ2-3; D possibly corresponds to TRBD2 (6 bases). There are 16 residues in the CDR3. With 7 bases removed from V and 2 bases from J, the gap between germline ends came to 19 bases. Germline CDR1 is MNHEY and CDR2 is SVGEGT.

The CDR3 nucleotides read TGTGCCAGCTTGAAGGGACAGGGCGTTAACTACGAGCAGTACTTC. Translation gives CASLKGQGVNYEQYF. The rearrangement links TRBV6-6 to TRBJ2-7; 9 nucleotides align to TRBD1. This CDR3 is built from 15 residues. With 8 bases clipped from V and 3 bases from J, the junction kept 11 bases outside the gene matches. CDR1 and CDR2 (germline): MNHNY, SVGAGI (reference sequence).

The gene calls are TRBV9 and TRBJ2-2, with 9 bases identical to TRBD1. The J segment lost 6 bases and the V segment lost 6 bases, leaving 6 bases of the junction unmatched. This CDR3 has 14 residues. Germline V gene lookup returns CDR1 SGDLS and CDR2 YYNGEE. CDR3 loop: CASKGTGLAGELFF. In DNA, the CDR3 is TGTGCCAGCAAGGGGACAGGGTTGGCCGGGGAGCTGTTTTTT.

This clone was counted only a few times. V usage is TRBV6-2 or TRBV6-3 and J usage is TRBJ1-2, with TRBD1 matching over 11 bases. Germline V gives CDR1 MNHEY, CDR2 SVGEGT. Losses at the gene ends were 2 bases for V and 12 bases for J; bases not matched to a gene: 5. CDR3 size: 13 residues. The CDR3, as DNA: TGTGCCAGCAGTTACGGGGACAGGGGGTCCGACACCTTC. Protein sequence: CASSYGDRGSDTF.

CDR3 coding DNA: TGTGCCAGCAGCCCAGGGGGCGATACGCAGTATTTT. This encodes CASSPGGDTQYF. The chain carries TRBV6-5 and TRBJ2-3; 8 nucleotides match TRBD1. Per germline, CDR1 MNHEY and CDR2 SVGAGI. Trimming removed 6 bases from V and 6 bases from J; junction bases left unmatched: 2. The CDR3 spans 12 residues.

The chain has TRBV7-9 and TRBJ2-3; 13 nucleotides match TRBD2. V lost 5 bases and J lost 1; bases outside the gene matches: 0. Germline CDR1 is SEHNR and CDR2 is FQNEAQ (reference sequence). The CDR3 length is 15 residues. CDR3 nucleotides: TGTGCCAGCAGCGGGACTAGCGGGGGCACAGATACGCAGTATTTT. Translation gives CASSGTSGGTDTQYF.